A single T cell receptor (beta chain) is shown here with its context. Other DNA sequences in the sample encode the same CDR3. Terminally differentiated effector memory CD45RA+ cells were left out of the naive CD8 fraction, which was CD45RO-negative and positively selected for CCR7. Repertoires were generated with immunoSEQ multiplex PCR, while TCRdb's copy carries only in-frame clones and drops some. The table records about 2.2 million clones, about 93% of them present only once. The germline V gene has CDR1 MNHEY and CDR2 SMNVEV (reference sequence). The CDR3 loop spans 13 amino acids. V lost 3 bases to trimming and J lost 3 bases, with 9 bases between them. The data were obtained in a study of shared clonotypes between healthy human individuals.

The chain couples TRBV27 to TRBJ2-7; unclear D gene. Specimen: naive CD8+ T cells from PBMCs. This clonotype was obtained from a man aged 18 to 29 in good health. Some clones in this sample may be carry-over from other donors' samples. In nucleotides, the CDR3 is TGTGCCAGCAGTTTTTCCAGTAACTACGAGCAGTACTTC. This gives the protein CASSFSSNYEQYF.